The 4 T cell receptor beta chains given below trace back to one sample, sequenced in a study of blood T cell repertoires in COVID-19 (dated by TCRdb to about 2020). Library method: the immunoSEQ multiplex PCR assay. Held by TCRdb, this immuneACCESS table contains in-frame sequences only and omits some clones. Under half of the omission traces to an unresolved V gene where checked; the cause of the rest is unknown. In this sample the table shows about 240,000 clones, roughly four fifths of which occur a single time. About 3.2% of the sample rests with the top ten. Sequenced input: peripheral blood. These receptors came from a woman aged 18-29 years with acute or convalescent COVID-19.

V is TRBV6-5 and J is TRBJ1-4; D is perhaps TRBD1 (6 bases). Germline V gene data show CDR1 as MNHEY and CDR2 as SVGAGI. The CDR3 is 15 amino acids. V was shortened by 4 bases and J by 6 bases, with 15 bases between the two germline ends. CDR3 region: CASSSLWGLDEKLFF. CDR3 DNA: TGTGCCAGCAGTTCATTATGGGGGCTGGATGAAAAACTGTTTTTT.

This clone was seen just once. J is TRBJ2-7 and V is TRBV28; tentatively, D is TRBD2 (5 bases). The germline gives CDR1 MDHEN, CDR2 SYDVKM. V dropped 6 bases and J dropped 1 base, with 10 bases sitting between them. This CDR3 comprises 13 residues. The CDR3 DNA is TGTGCCAGCAGCCTCTTAGCGTCCTACGAGCAGTACTTC. This sequence encodes CASSLLASYEQYF. The variable domain in full, completed from reference TRBV28 and TRBJ2-7, reads DVKVTQSSRYLVKRTGEKVFLECVQDMDHENMFWYRQDPGLGLRLIYFSYDVKMKEKGDIPEGYSVSREKKERFSLILESASTNQTSMYLCASSLLASYEQYFGPGTRLTVT.

This chain links TRBV12-3 or TRBV12-4 with TRBJ1-2; D call uncertain. V dropped 5 bases and J dropped 5 bases, with 12 bases sitting between them. The CDR3 is made up of 13 amino acids. The CDR3 DNA reads TGTGCCAGCAGTCCTCTCGGGAGGTATGGCTACACCTTC. Translated, it gives CASSPLGRYGYTF.

This sequence joins TRBV29-1 and TRBJ2-6; D is uncertain. This CDR3 spans 15 amino acids. The germline V gene encodes CDR1 SQVTM and CDR2 ANQGSEA. Deletions cut 5 bases from V and 0 bases from J, with 11 bases between. The CDR3 DNA is TGCAGCGTTTCAAGACGGAGCTCTGGGGCCAACGTCCTGACTTTC. Translating gives CSVSRRSSGANVLTF.